This T cell receptor (beta chain) was captured by sequencing in a study of OX40 agonist ivuxolimab in advanced cancers. Findings and caveats of the study: At 0.1 to 3.0 mg/kg, CD4+ and CD8+ blood T cells expanded clonally by week 6. CD8+ T cells averaged more expanded clones than CD4+.

Only in-frame clones appear in the TCRdb table, and some are missing; sequencing was by immunoSEQ multiplex PCR. The sample lists 45,000 to 60,000 clones, about nine tenths seen once, with about 6.5% in the top ten. This CDR3 is built from 10 residues. V gave up 5 bases and J gave up 9 bases, with 7 bases separating them. In germline, CDR1 is SGHTA, CDR2 FQGTGA. This clone was observed a few times. Its antigen remains unknown. The J gene is TRBJ1-1, the V gene TRBV7-3; D is uncertain. The TCR originated in an adult with an advanced solid tumor such as melanoma, head and neck, liver or kidney cancer. The sequenced sample was CD4+ or CD8+ T cells sorted from blood, obtained in a trial of the OX40 agonist ivuxolimab. The DNA of the CDR3 is TGTGCCAGCAGCCCTGAAAAAGCTTTCTTT. Translated, it gives CASSPEKAFF.